Below are 9 T cell receptor beta chains sequenced from a single sample in a study of regulatory T cells in long-lasting Graves disease. In building TCR beta libraries, iRepertoire HTBI primers were used together with Arm-PCR of CDR3 regions. TCRdb re-called the multiplex PCR reads with MiXCR, one entry per CDR3 protein. This table holds 500,000 to 800,000 distinct CDR3 sequences, around 30% found once. Documented time point: persistent/refractory GD, antithyroid drugs over 5 years with positive TRAb. The TCR library was prepared using RNA isolated from PBMCs. The sample here was peripheral blood mononuclear cells (PBMCs), taken when the disease was refractory, from a patient treated with antithyroid drugs. The receptors come from a female donor with Graves disease.

The rearrangement joins TRBV4-1 to TRBJ2-4; unclear D gene. V was pared by 0 bases and J by 2 bases, with 8 bases between. Germline CDR1 MGHRA, CDR2 YSYEKL. The CDR3 consists of 15 residues. CDR3 bases: TGCGCCAGCAGCCAAGAGCCCGGCCCCAAAAACATTCAGTACTTC. Amino acid sequence: CASSQEPGPKNIQYF.

The chain uses TRBV25-1 and TRBJ2-5; D is unresolved. There are 13 residues in the CDR3. Trimming took 1 base from V and 5 from J, leaving 8 bases between them. Looked up from germline, CDR1 is MGHDK and CDR2 is SYGVNS. CDR3 loop: CASSEFLGETQYF. The CDR3 DNA follows: TGTGCCAGCAGTGAATTTCTGGGGGAGACCCAGTACTTC.

This clonotype was counted only a few times. The chain joins TRBV27 to TRBJ2-7; D might be TRBD2 (7 bases). The CDR3 is 15 residues long. Per germline, CDR1 MNHEY and CDR2 SMNVEV (reference sequence). The germline V and J ends were trimmed by 2 bases and 4 bases, with 15 bases remaining between them. The CDR3, as DNA: TGTGCCAGCAGTTTAGGGGGGGGGGCCGGGTACGAGCAGTACTTC. Translation: CASSLGGGAGYEQYF.

The chain has TRBV9 and TRBJ2-7, with unresolved D. CDR1 and CDR2 (germline): SGDLS, YYNGEE. Trimming pared 0 bases from V and 2 bases from J, leaving 12 bases between. The CDR3 length is 15 residues. CDR3 sequence reads: CASSVGPDLTYEQYF. The CDR3 DNA follows: TGTGCCAGCAGCGTAGGACCGGATCTCACCTACGAGCAGTACTTC.

The rearrangement uses TRBV5-1 and TRBJ2-6; unclear D gene. The length of the CDR3 is 17 residues. Germline CDR1 reads SGHRS; CDR2 reads YFSETQ. V lost 0 bases to trimming and J lost 0 bases, with 10 bases between them. The CDR3 coding sequence is TGCGCCAGCAGCTTGGCCGCAGATCGCTCTGGGGCCAACGTCCTGACTTTC. This translates into CASSLAADRSGANVLTF.

This clonotype was seen repeatedly, ten times or more. The chain recombines TRBV28 with TRBJ2-7; TRBD1 matches 8 bases. V dropped 2 bases and J dropped 1; count of bases not matched to a gene: 4. The germline gives CDR1 MDHEN, CDR2 SYDVKM. This CDR3 contains 15 residues. CDR3 loop: CASSLPGTGSYEQYF. In nucleotides, the CDR3 is TGTGCCAGCAGTTTACCAGGGACAGGATCCTACGAGCAGTACTTC.

This clonotype was recorded many times. The chain has TRBV6-1 and TRBJ1-5; unclear D gene. Trimming stripped 5 bases from V and 1 base from J, with 6 bases between. Germline V gene data show CDR1 as MNHNS and CDR2 as SASEGT. There are 13 residues in the CDR3. CDR3 sequence reads: CASSRSSNQPQHF. Here the CDR3 DNA reads TGTGCCAGCAGTAGGTCAAGCAATCAGCCCCAGCATTTT.

This clonotype appeared a few times. The chain combines TRBV27 with TRBJ1-2, with 8 nucleotides matching TRBD1. There are 15 residues in the CDR3. Germline V gene data show CDR1 as MNHEY and CDR2 as SMNVEV (reference sequence). The J segment lost 8 bases and the V segment lost 0 bases, leaving 8 bases of the junction unmatched. The CDR3 is CASSLSMDRVKGYTF. The DNA of the CDR3 is TGTGCCAGCAGTTTATCCATGGACAGGGTAAAGGGCTACACCTTC.

The genes are TRBV5-1 and TRBJ1-1; D is ambiguous. Germline CDR1 SGHRS, CDR2 YFSETQ. The CDR3 contains 14 residues. V lost 4 bases and J 1 base, leaving 11 bases between the germline ends. The CDR3 sequence is CASSAEARNTEAFF. The CDR3 DNA follows: TGCGCCAGCAGCGCCGAGGCCAGGAACACTGAAGCTTTCTTT.